These 21 T cell receptor beta chains came from one sample sequenced in a study of blood T cell repertoires in COVID-19. The protocol was immunoSEQ multiplex PCR, while the TCRdb copy is restricted to in-frame clones and leaves out a portion. There are about 110,000 clones in the sample; over 70% occur only once, and approximately 0.9% lies in the top ten. The material sequenced was peripheral blood. The receptors shown here come from a human donor with acute or convalescent COVID-19. The donor label of this sample is uncertain.

This clone occurred a few times. V is TRBV2 and J is TRBJ2-3; D gene unclear. The germline V and J ends were trimmed by 2 bases and 2 bases, with 11 bases remaining between them. Germline loops: CDR1 SNHLY, CDR2 FYNNEI. CDR3 length equals 15 residues. Here the CDR3 DNA reads TGTGCCAGCAGTGAATCGCGTCCTCCCACAGATACGCAGTATTTT. Its protein is CASSESRPPTDTQYF.

The J gene is TRBJ1-1, the V gene TRBV19; D is perhaps TRBD1 (5 bases). V was clipped by 6 bases and J by 0 bases, with 11 bases between them. Germline CDR1 reads LNHDA; CDR2 reads SQIVND (reference sequence). The CDR3 has 14 amino acids. In DNA form, the CDR3 reads TGTGCCAGTAGGCGGGGGGTCGTGAACACTGAAGCTTTCTTT. Encoded protein: CASRRGVVNTEAFF.

J is TRBJ2-3 and V is TRBV3-1 (or the pseudogene TRBV3-2); 10 bases agree with TRBD2. Trimming took 2 bases from V and 4 from J; bases not matched to a gene: 0. The V gene's germline CDR1 is LGHDT and CDR2 YNNKEL (reference sequence). The CDR3 loop spans 14 amino acids. The CDR3, as DNA: TGTGCCAGCAGCCAACTAGCGGGGGCAGATACGCAGTATTTT. Amino acids: CASSQLAGADTQYF.

The chain carries TRBV3-1 (or the pseudogene TRBV3-2) and TRBJ1-1; TRBD1 matches at 9 bases. The V gene end was trimmed by 5 bases and the J gene end by 6 bases; junction bases not matched to a gene: 13. This CDR3 region has 16 residues. CDR1 is LGHDT, CDR2 YNNKEL, per germline (reference sequence). The CDR3 sequence: CASSFTGTGSYAEAFF. Here the CDR3 DNA reads TGTGCCAGCAGCTTCACCGGGACAGGGTCTTACGCTGAAGCTTTCTTT.

The CDR3 DNA reads TGTGCCAGCAGCCTACGGGGGAACACTGAAGCTTTCTTT. It encodes CASSLRGNTEAFF. This chain joins TRBV4-2 and TRBJ1-1, with D unresolved. The CDR3 sequence is 13 residues long. The germline V gene has CDR1 LGHNA and CDR2 YNFKEQ. Trimming left V 4 bases short and J 1 base short, with 7 bases between.

The chain has TRBV7-9 and TRBJ2-7; the match to TRBD2 covers 10 bases. The CDR3 covers 14 residues. Germline CDR1 is SEHNR and CDR2 is FQNEAQ (reference sequence). Trimming took 7 bases from V and 3 from J; bases not matched to a gene: 6. CDR3 region: CASKTSGLVYEQYF. In DNA, the CDR3 is TGTGCCAGCAAGACTAGCGGGCTTGTCTACGAGCAGTACTTC.

The chain couples TRBV24-1 to TRBJ2-1, with D hard to call. V lost 6 bases and J lost 8, with 10 bases in between. The germline V gene has CDR1 KGHDR and CDR2 SFDVKD. The CDR3 is 12 amino acids. CDR3 sequence reads: CATSKQSYEQFF. Here the CDR3 DNA reads TGTGCCACCAGTAAACAGTCGTATGAGCAGTTCTTC.

The CDR3 coding sequence is TGTGCCAGCAGCCGACTCACTAGCGGGGGGCCGGATGAGACCCAGTACTTC. Translating it yields CASSRLTSGGPDETQYF. This rearrangement joins TRBV4-2 to TRBJ2-5, with TRBD2 identical over 12 bases. From germline, CDR1 is LGHNA and CDR2 YNFKEQ. This CDR3 contains 17 residues. Trimming at V came to 4 bases and at J to 5 bases, leaving 11 bases not matched to a gene.

The chain links TRBV29-1 to TRBJ2-5, with D perhaps matching TRBD2 (5 bases). Trimming removed 3 bases at V and 6 bases at J, with 14 bases between. Looked up from germline, CDR1 is SQVTM and CDR2 is ANQGSEA. CDR3 size: 13 residues. CDR3 sequence reads: CSVDFSEEKTQYF. The DNA for the CDR3 is TGCAGCGTTGATTTTTCGGAGGAGAAGACCCAGTACTTC.

The genes are TRBV28 and TRBJ1-2; tentatively, D is TRBD1 (6 bases). Looked up from germline, CDR1 is MDHEN and CDR2 is SYDVKM. The length of the CDR3 is 14 residues. The ends were cut back, 3 bases at V and 4 bases at J, with 12 bases in the middle. The CDR3 DNA follows: TGTGCCAGCAGTTTCAGCAGGGGTCGCTATGGCTACACCTTC. Translation: CASSFSRGRYGYTF.

The CDR3: CASSHRDKNTDTQYF. In DNA form, the CDR3 reads TGTGCCAGCAGTCACCGCGACAAAAACACAGATACGCAGTATTTT. The J gene is TRBJ2-3, the V gene TRBV6-5, with D hard to call. The V gene's germline CDR1 is MNHEY and CDR2 SVGAGI. V was clipped by 5 bases and J by 2 bases, with 14 bases between them. There are 15 residues in the CDR3.

The chain is built from TRBV7-6 and TRBJ2-2; D not resolved. Per germline, CDR1 SGHVS and CDR2 FNYEAQ. The V end was cut by 0 bases, the J end by 5 bases, with 7 bases between. The CDR3 is made up of 14 amino acids. As DNA, the CDR3 is TGTGCCAGCAGCTTAGCCGGTGGTACCGGGGAGCTGTTTTTT. Encoded protein: CASSLAGGTGELFF.

The CDR3 region is CASSQYRSGGANVLTF. CDR3 bases: TGTGCCAGCAGTCAATACAGGAGTGGGGGGGCCAACGTCCTGACTTTC. The rearrangement uses TRBV28 and TRBJ2-6, with D perhaps TRBD1 (5 bases). This CDR3 has 16 residues. The germline V gene encodes CDR1 MDHEN and CDR2 SYDVKM. Trimming pared 5 bases from V and 4 bases from J, leaving 15 bases between.

The chain is built from TRBV5-5 and TRBJ2-7; 8 bases agree with TRBD1. V shed 0 bases, J shed 4 bases, and the junction held 9 bases outside the gene matches. CDR1 and CDR2 from the germline V gene are SGHKS and YYEKEE (reference sequence). The CDR3 runs 16 residues. CDR3 protein: CASSLAPGQGRYEQYF. CDR3 DNA sequence: TGTGCCAGCAGCTTGGCCCCAGGACAGGGAAGGTACGAGCAGTACTTC. The full variable domain, completed using reference TRBV5-5 and TRBJ2-7, is DAGVTQSPTHLIKTRGQQVTLRCSPISGHKSVSWYQQVLGQGPQFIFQYYEKEERGRGNFPDRFSARQFPNYSSELNVNALLLGDSALYLCASSLAPGQGRYEQYFGPGTRLTVT.

V usage is TRBV5-1 and J usage is TRBJ2-5, with TRBD1 identical over 9 bases. The CDR3 length is 15 residues. Germline V lookup: CDR1 SGHRS, CDR2 YFSETQ. V trimming: 3 bases; J trimming: 2 bases; junction bases outside the gene matches: 5. CDR3 DNA sequence: TGCGCCAGCAGCTCGGGGACAGGGAGGCAAGAGACCCAGTACTTC. Translated: CASSSGTGRQETQYF. Using reference TRBV5-1 and TRBJ2-5 for the parts outside the CDR3, the full variable domain is KAGVTQTPRYLIKTRGQQVTLSCSPISGHRSVSWYQQTPGQGLQFLFEYFSETQRNKGNFPGRFSGRQFSNSRSEMNVSTLELGDSALYLCASSSGTGRQETQYFGPGTRLLVL.

The chain has TRBV10-3 and TRBJ2-7; a weak D match, TRBD1 (5 bases). Germline values: CDR1 ENHRY, CDR2 SYGVKD. V lost 10 bases to trimming and J lost 6 bases, with 25 bases between them. The length of the CDR3 is 15 residues. CDR3 nucleotide sequence: TGTGCCACTTCCCGTTCGACAGCCTTATTGAGCGAGCAGTACTTC. This encodes CATSRSTALLSEQYF.

This clone occurred a few times. The genes are TRBV10-1 and TRBJ1-5; perhaps TRBD1 as D (6 bases). V lost 6 bases and J lost 1, with 7 bases in between. This CDR3 spans 13 amino acids. CDR1 and CDR2 from the germline V gene are WNHNN and SYGVQD (reference sequence). CDR3 in amino acids: CASSRGSNQPQHF. CDR3 in DNA: TGCGCCAGCAGCAGGGGAAGCAATCAGCCCCAGCATTTT.

The gene calls are TRBV19 and TRBJ1-5, with D tentatively TRBD1 (6 bases). Trimming left V 6 bases short and J 9 bases short, with 24 bases between. From germline, CDR1 is LNHDA and CDR2 SQIVND (reference sequence). The CDR3 runs to 16 residues. The CDR3 sequence: CASSNLYGQSRRPQHF. DNA of the CDR3: TGTGCCAGTAGCAACCTCTACGGACAGAGTAGAAGGCCCCAGCATTTT.

The V and J genes are TRBV10-2 and TRBJ2-6, with 7 bases lining up with TRBD1. From germline, CDR1 is WSHSY and CDR2 SAAADI. The ends lost 8 bases at V and 2 bases at J; junction bases unmatched: 9. The CDR3 consists of 16 residues. CDR3 sequence (DNA): TGCGCCAGCCAAACGTTAGGGGGCGCTGGGGCCAACGTCCTGACTTTC. Its translation: CASQTLGGAGANVLTF.

The chain uses TRBV6-5 and TRBJ1-5, with TRBD1 as a possible D gene (5 bases). V dropped 0 bases and J dropped 6 bases, with 9 bases sitting between them. The CDR3 length is 14 residues. Germline V CDR1 and CDR2: MNHEY, SVGAGI. The CDR3: CASSYSGGGQPQHF. The CDR3 nucleotides are TGTGCCAGCAGTTACTCGGGGGGTGGTCAGCCCCAGCATTTT.

The CDR3 DNA reads as TGTGCCTGGAGAGGGGAAGGGGGGGGTGAAGCTTTCTTT. This codes for CAWRGEGGGEAFF. The chain is built from TRBV30 and TRBJ1-1; weak D call: TRBD1 (6 bases). V lost 3 bases and J lost 7, with 15 bases in between. The CDR3 has 13 amino acids. Germline-derived CDR1 and CDR2 are GTSNPN and SVGIG (reference sequence).